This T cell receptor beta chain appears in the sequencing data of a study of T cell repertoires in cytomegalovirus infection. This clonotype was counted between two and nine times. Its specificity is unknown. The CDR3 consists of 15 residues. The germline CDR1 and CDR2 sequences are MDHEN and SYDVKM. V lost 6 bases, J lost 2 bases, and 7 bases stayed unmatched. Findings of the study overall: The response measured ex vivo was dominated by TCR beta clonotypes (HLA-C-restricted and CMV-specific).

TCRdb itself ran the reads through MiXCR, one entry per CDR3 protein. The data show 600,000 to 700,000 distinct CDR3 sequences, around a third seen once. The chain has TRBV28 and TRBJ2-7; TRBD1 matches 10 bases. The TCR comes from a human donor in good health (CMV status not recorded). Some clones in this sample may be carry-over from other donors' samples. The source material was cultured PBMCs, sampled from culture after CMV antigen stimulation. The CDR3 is CASSRDRGYAYEQYF. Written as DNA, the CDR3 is TGTGCCAGCAGCCGGGACAGGGGATACGCCTACGAGCAGTACTTC.